The 19 T cell receptor beta chains given below trace back to one sample, sequenced in a study of shared clonotypes between healthy human individuals. Naive CD8 cells were CD45RO-negative, positively selected for CCR7, excluding terminally differentiated effector memory CD45RA+ cells. The data were produced by immunoSEQ multiplex PCR, yet TCRdb's version contains in-frame clones alone and is incomplete. This repertoire shows approximately 1.9 million clones, just over 90% found once; its top ten account for approximately 1.7%. What was sequenced was naive CD8+ T cells from PBMCs. All receptors come from a man between 18 and 35 years old in good health. Some clones in this sample may be carry-over from other donors' samples.

The chain joins TRBV9 to TRBJ1-5; D gene ambiguous. This CDR3 contains 13 residues. V was clipped by 4 bases and J by 4 bases, with 9 bases between them. Looked up from germline, CDR1 is SGDLS and CDR2 is YYNGEE. The CDR3 DNA sequence: TGTGCCAGCAGCCAGGACGGGAATCAGCCCCAGCATTTT. It codes for CASSQDGNQPQHF.

The chain joins TRBV11-3 to TRBJ2-3; no definite D call. The CDR3 covers 17 residues. Trimming cost V 1 base and J 4 bases, with 18 bases left between them. Germline V lookup: CDR1 SGHNT, CDR2 YENEEA. Written as DNA, the CDR3 is TGTGCCAGCAGCTTAGCCGTTCTGTCGAGAAGCGCAGATACGCAGTATTTT. It specifies CASSLAVLSRSADTQYF.

V is TRBV5-1 and J is TRBJ2-2, with 11 bases matching TRBD2. CDR1 SGHRS and CDR2 YFSETQ come from the germline V gene. The CDR3 is 17 amino acids. J lost 4 bases, V lost 4 bases, and 9 bases had no gene match. The CDR3 loop is CASSRGLAGGPTGELFF. The CDR3 DNA follows: TGCGCCAGCAGCCGCGGATTAGCGGGAGGGCCCACCGGGGAGCTGTTTTTT.

This clone has a single count. The chain links TRBV28 to TRBJ2-3; TRBD1 matches 8 bases. From germline, CDR1 is MDHEN and CDR2 SYDVKM. This CDR3 contains 16 residues. V lost 6 bases, J lost 2 bases, and 10 bases stayed unmatched. In nucleotides, the CDR3 is TGTGCCAGCAGATTGAAAGGACAGGGATACACAGATACGCAGTATTTT. Residues: CASRLKGQGYTDTQYF.

This chain links TRBV19 with TRBJ1-1, with D unclear. V lost 7 bases, J lost 2 bases, and 20 bases lay in between. CDR1 and CDR2 (germline): LNHDA, SQIVND (reference sequence). The CDR3 loop spans 16 amino acids. CDR3 DNA sequence: TGTGCCAGTACCCCAACCGGAGGAGTCAGCAACACTGAAGCTTTCTTT. Translating gives CASTPTGGVSNTEAFF.

V is TRBV5-1 and J is TRBJ2-2; maybe TRBD1 (5 bases). The CDR3 length is 15 residues. Looked up from germline, CDR1 is SGHRS and CDR2 is YFSETQ. V gave up 4 bases and J gave up 2 bases, with 12 bases separating them. CDR3 sequence (DNA): TGCGCCAGCAGCGCTTCCAGGGCCAACACCGGGGAGCTGTTTTTT. Its protein product is CASSASRANTGELFF.

The chain joins TRBV5-1 to TRBJ2-7, with D possibly TRBD1 on 6 matching bases. CDR1 is SGHRS and CDR2 is YFSETQ in the germline V gene. V shed 1 base and J shed 2 bases, with 10 bases lying between them. The length of the CDR3 is 14 residues. CDR3 sequence (DNA): TGCGCCAGCAGCTTGTTCACAGGGACCTACGAGCAGTACTTC. Its translation is CASSLFTGTYEQYF.

This chain connects TRBV7-3 to TRBJ2-7; 7 nucleotides match TRBD2. The germline V gene has CDR1 SGHTA and CDR2 FQGTGA. CDR3 length: 15 residues. The V and J ends lost 4 bases and 6 bases, in that order; junction bases with no gene match: 12. The CDR3 sequence is CASSSPSAGVGEQYF. Written as DNA, the CDR3 is TGTGCCAGCAGCTCCCCGTCCGCGGGAGTTGGCGAGCAGTACTTC.

The rearrangement uses TRBV21-1 and TRBJ1-1; the listed D gene, TRBD1, was not tested against the DNA. TRBV21-1 is annotated as a pseudogene. This CDR3 is 15 amino acids long. CDR3 DNA: TGTGCCAGCAGCAAAGCGGCCAGGGGTCTTACTGAAGCTTTCTTT. It is translated as CASSKAARGLTEAFF.

V is TRBV7-8 and J is TRBJ2-5; D gene unclear. V was cut by 5 bases and J by 0 bases, with 10 bases left in between. Per the germline V gene, CDR1 is SGHVS and CDR2 is FQNEAQ. The CDR3 covers 14 residues. The CDR3 DNA reads as TGTGCCAGCAGCGCCGGACGCTACCAAGAGACCCAGTACTTC. It codes for CASSAGRYQETQYF.

This rearrangement joins TRBV28 to TRBJ2-3; 11 bases match TRBD2. Germline trimming cut 4 bases from V and 1 base from J; bases unmatched to any gene: 7. The V gene's germline CDR1 is MDHEN and CDR2 SYDVKM. The CDR3 is made up of 17 amino acids. The CDR3 sequence: CASSSRLAGWGTDTQYF. CDR3 nucleotide sequence: TGTGCCAGCAGTTCCCGACTAGCGGGATGGGGCACAGATACGCAGTATTTT.

V usage is TRBV28 and J usage is TRBJ1-6; no definite D call. The germline V and J ends were trimmed by 5 bases and 10 bases, with 9 bases remaining between them. Germline-derived CDR1 and CDR2 are MDHEN and SYDVKM. The CDR3 runs 12 residues. The CDR3 bases are TGTGCCAGCAGTCCCGCAGGATCACCCCTCCACTTT. Its protein product is CASSPAGSPLHF.

This chain connects TRBV7-9 to TRBJ2-3; D gene uncertain. The ends were cut back, 5 bases at V and 3 bases at J, with 15 bases in the middle. This CDR3 is 15 amino acids long. Per the germline V gene, CDR1 is SEHNR and CDR2 is FQNEAQ (reference sequence). CDR3 sequence reads: CASSKRGTATDTQYF. CDR3 nucleotides: TGTGCCAGCAGCAAAAGAGGCACAGCTACAGATACGCAGTATTTT.

The V gene is TRBV19, the J gene TRBJ2-2; D is unresolved. In germline, CDR1 is LNHDA, CDR2 SQIVND (reference sequence). V gave up 3 bases and J gave up 4 bases, with 3 bases separating them. The CDR3 consists of 12 residues. CDR3 sequence reads: CASSMVTGELFF. DNA for the CDR3: TGTGCCAGTAGTATGGTCACCGGGGAGCTGTTTTTT.

The chain recombines TRBV5-4 with TRBJ1-3; maybe TRBD1 (6 bases). CDR3 length equals 15 residues. The germline V gene has CDR1 SGHNT and CDR2 YYREEE (reference sequence). The germline V and J ends were trimmed by 4 bases and 3 bases, with 14 bases remaining between them. CDR3 residues: CASSGPGEGGNTIYF. The CDR3 region has the DNA TGTGCCAGCAGCGGCCCAGGGGAGGGTGGAAACACCATATATTTT.

The V and J genes are TRBV28 and TRBJ2-7; tentative D call: TRBD2 (6 bases). The CDR3 has 15 residues. CDR1 MDHEN and CDR2 SYDVKM come from the germline V gene. With 3 bases removed from V and 5 bases from J, the gap between germline ends came to 17 bases. The CDR3, as DNA: TGTGCCAGCAGTTTGGGGTCGGGGGTTCCCCACGAGCAGTACTTC. Translation: CASSLGSGVPHEQYF. Complete variable domain (other parts from reference TRBV28 and TRBJ2-7): DVKVTQSSRYLVKRTGEKVFLECVQDMDHENMFWYRQDPGLGLRLIYFSYDVKMKEKGDIPEGYSVSREKKERFSLILESASTNQTSMYLCASSLGSGVPHEQYFGPGTRLTVT.

This clone was observed once. This specimen includes other DNA sequences encoding the same CDR3. V gene TRBV7-9 combines with J gene TRBJ2-3; 9 bases are a match to TRBD1. This CDR3 is built from 15 residues. Trimming at V came to 5 bases and at J to 4 bases, leaving 7 bases not matched to a gene. The germline V gene encodes CDR1 SEHNR and CDR2 FQNEAQ (reference sequence). DNA of the CDR3: TGTGCCAGCAGCCCCCGGGACAGGGCGGCAGATACGCAGTATTTT. It yields the protein CASSPRDRAADTQYF.

V and J are TRBV10-2 and TRBJ1-1, with 7 bases fitting TRBD1. Trimming removed 2 bases from V and 8 bases from J; junction bases left unmatched: 5. The CDR3 runs to 13 residues. In germline, CDR1 is WSHSY, CDR2 SAAADI. This CDR3 reads CASSEMTGTEAFF. The CDR3 DNA is TGCGCCAGCAGTGAGATGACAGGGACCGAAGCTTTCTTT.

This clone was observed a single time. This chain joins TRBV7-6 and TRBJ2-7; no reliable D call. V was pared by 5 bases and J by 0 bases, with 17 bases between. CDR3 length equals 16 residues. CDR1 is SGHVS, CDR2 FNYEAQ, per germline. The CDR3 loop is CASSPDPRRASYEQYF. Written as DNA, the CDR3 is TGTGCCAGCAGCCCAGACCCCCGACGGGCCTCCTACGAGCAGTACTTC.